This T cell receptor (beta chain) was captured in a study of cytotoxic CD8 clonotypes in ibrutinib-treated CLL. Study-wide background: Mean per-sample yields comprised roughly 280,000 productive templates and tens of thousands of productive rearrangements.

With respect to this clone: One junction end disagrees with the germline gene, perhaps due to a read error.

Sequencing used immunoSEQ multiplex PCR; TCRdb keeps in-frame clones, though not all of them. The sample has 200,000 or so clones; roughly 79% are singletons. The CDR3 is 14 residues long. CDR1 is SSHAT, CDR2 FNYEAQ, per germline (reference sequence). This receptor was obtained from a human donor with chronic lymphocytic leukemia. This specimen consisted of PBMCs, obtained after 12 months of ibrutinib treatment. This sequence joins TRBV7-7 and TRBJ2-5, with D maybe TRBD1 (5 bases). The CDR3 bases are TGTGCTAGCAGCTTGGGGCGAACGCAAGAGACCCAGTACTTC. Its translation is CASSLGRTQETQYF.